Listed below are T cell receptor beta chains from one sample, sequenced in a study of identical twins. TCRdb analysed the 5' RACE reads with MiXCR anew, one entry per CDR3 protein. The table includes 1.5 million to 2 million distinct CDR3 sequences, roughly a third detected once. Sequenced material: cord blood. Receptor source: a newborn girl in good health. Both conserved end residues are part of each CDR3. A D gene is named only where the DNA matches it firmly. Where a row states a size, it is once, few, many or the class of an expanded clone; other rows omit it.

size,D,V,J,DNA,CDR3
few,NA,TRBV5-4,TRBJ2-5,TGTGCCAGCAGCCACGGACCCACATTCCAAGAGACCCAGTACTTC,CASSHGPTFQETQYF
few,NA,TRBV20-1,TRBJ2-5,TGCAGTGCCATTGGCGGGCAGCAAGAGACCCAGTACTTC,CSAIGGQQETQYF
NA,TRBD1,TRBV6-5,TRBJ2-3,TGTGCCAGCAGGCCGACCGGGACAGGGGGCACAGATACGCAGTATTTT,CASRPTGTGGTDTQYF
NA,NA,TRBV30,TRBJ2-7,TGTGCCTGGAGTAAGGGACGGTCCTACGAGCAGTACTTC,CAWSKGRSYEQYF
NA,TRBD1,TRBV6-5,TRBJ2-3,TGTGCCAGCAGTTACTCCCGGGACAGGGACACAGATACGCAGTATTTT,CASSYSRDRDTDTQYF
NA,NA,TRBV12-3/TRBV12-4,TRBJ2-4,TGTGCCAGCAGTTTAGGCCCGGGACAAAACATTCAGTACTTC,CASSLGPGQNIQYF
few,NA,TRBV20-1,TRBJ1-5,TGCAGTGCTAGAGACGGGCATAGCAATCAGCCCCAGCATTTT,CSARDGHSNQPQHF
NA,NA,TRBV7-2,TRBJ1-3,TGTGCCAGCAGCTTGATCCCCCGGGCTGGAAACACCACATATTTT,CASSLIPRAGNTTYF
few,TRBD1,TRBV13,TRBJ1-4,TGTGCCAGCAGCTTAGGCCAGGGGGTTCACTCGATTGGTGAAAAACTGTTTTTT,CASSLGQGVHSIGEKLFF
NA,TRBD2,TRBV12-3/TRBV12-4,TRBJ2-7,TGTGCCAACAGAGGGACTAGCGGGAGCTACGAGCAGTACTTC,CANRGTSGSYEQYF
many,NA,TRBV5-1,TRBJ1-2,TGTGCCAGCAGTAGCCAGGGAGGGAACTATGGCTACACCTTC,CASSSQGGNYGYTF
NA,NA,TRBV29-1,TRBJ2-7,TGCAGCGTGGAATTCCGCGACTTAAGCTCCTACAATGAGCAGTACTTC,CSVEFRDLSSYNEQYF
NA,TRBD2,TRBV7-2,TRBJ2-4,TGTGCCAGCGGCTTAAGAGGGAGGGAAAACATTCAGTACTTC,CASGLRGRENIQYF
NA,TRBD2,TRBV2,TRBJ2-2,TGTGCCAGCCGGGGACTAGCGGGGGGGCACGGGGAGCTGTTTTTT,CASRGLAGGHGELFF
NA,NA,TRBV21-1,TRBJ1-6,TGTGCCAGCAGCAAAGGGGGGGACGGAATAAATTCACCCCTCCACTTT,CASSKGGDGINSPLHF
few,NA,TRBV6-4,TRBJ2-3,TGTGCCGGACGTCGGACGGCACCAGATACGCAGTATTTT,CAGRRTAPDTQYF
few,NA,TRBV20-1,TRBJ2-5,TGCAGTGCTAACCCTGTCGGGAGATACAATGAGCCGTACTTC,CSANPVGRYNEPYF
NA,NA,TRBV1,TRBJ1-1,TGCACCAGCAGCCGCAGAACCGACAGGGAAGGGAACACTGAAGCTTTCTTT,CTSSRRTDREGNTEAFF
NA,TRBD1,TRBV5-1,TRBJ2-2,TGCGCCAGCAGCCACGGACAGGGAAAGACCGGGGAGCTGTTTTTT,CASSHGQGKTGELFF
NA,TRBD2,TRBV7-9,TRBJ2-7,TGTGCCAGCACCAAGCGGGATTCCTACGAGCAGTACTTC,CASTKRDSYEQYF
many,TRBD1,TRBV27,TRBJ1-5,TGTGCCAGCAGTTTATCCGACAGGGGCAATCAGCCCCAGCATTTT,CASSLSDRGNQPQHF
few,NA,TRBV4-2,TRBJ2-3,TGTGCCAGCAGCCATTCCACAGCGGATACGCAGTATTTT,CASSHSTADTQYF
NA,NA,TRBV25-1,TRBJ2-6,TGTGCCAGCAGTGAGGGGGCTGGGGCCAACGTCCCGACTTTC,CASSEGAGANVPTF
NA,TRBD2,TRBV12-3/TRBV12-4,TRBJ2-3,TGTGCCAGCCTGACTCTAGCGGGCCCAGATACGCAGTATTTT,CASLTLAGPDTQYF
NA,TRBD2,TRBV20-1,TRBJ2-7,TGCAGTGCTGCGAGACTAGCGGGAAGGTACGAGCAGTACTTC,CSAARLAGRYEQYF
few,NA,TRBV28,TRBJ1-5,TGTGCCAGCACCTTAGGAGGGACCAATCAGCCCCAGCATTTT,CASTLGGTNQPQHF
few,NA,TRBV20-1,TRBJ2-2,TGCAGTGCTAGAGATGTCGCCAGGGCCCTCACCGGGGAGCTGTTTTTT,CSARDVARALTGELFF
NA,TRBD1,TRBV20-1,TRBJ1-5,TGCAGTGCTGCCCGGACAGGGGTGCAGCCCCAGCATTTT,CSAARTGVQPQHF
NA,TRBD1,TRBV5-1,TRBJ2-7,TGCGCCAGCAGACAGGGGGCAATTAATGAGCAGTACTTC,CASRQGAINEQYF
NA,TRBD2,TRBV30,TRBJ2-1,TGTGCCTGGAGTGTACTTCACCTAGCGGGGTACAATGAGCAGTTCTTC,CAWSVLHLAGYNEQFF
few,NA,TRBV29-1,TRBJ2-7,TGCAGCGTCCCGGGTACCAGGGAATTAGGGCAGTACTTC,CSVPGTRELGQYF
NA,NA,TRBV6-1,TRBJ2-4,TGTGCCAGCAGTGTCTCCGGGACAGCCAAAAACATTCAGTACTTC,CASSVSGTAKNIQYF
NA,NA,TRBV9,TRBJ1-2,TGTGCCAGCAACAGACCGGGACCGTACTATGGCTACACCTTC,CASNRPGPYYGYTF
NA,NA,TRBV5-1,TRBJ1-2,TGCGCCAGCAGCTTGGCCCCAGGGGTGGGCTATGGCTACACCTTC,CASSLAPGVGYGYTF
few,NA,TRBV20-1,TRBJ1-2,TGCAGTGCTAGAGACCACCGGACAGATAACTATGGCTACACCTTC,CSARDHRTDNYGYTF
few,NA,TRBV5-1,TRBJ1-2,TGCGCCAGCAACCCTACCCCACAGAGCCATGGCTACACCTTC,CASNPTPQSHGYTF
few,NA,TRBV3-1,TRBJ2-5,TGTGCCAGCAGCCAAGATATCAGGCTAGAGACCCAGTACTTC,CASSQDIRLETQYF
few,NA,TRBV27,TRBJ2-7,TGTGCCAGCATTATATTGTACGAGCAGTACTTC,CASIILYEQYF
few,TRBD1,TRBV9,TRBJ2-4,TGTGCCAGCAGCCCCTCCGGGACAGCCGGAAACATTCAGTACTTC,CASSPSGTAGNIQYF
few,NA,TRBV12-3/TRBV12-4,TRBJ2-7,TGTGCCAGCAGTTCTTACCCCCAATTAACCGGGGGCGAGCAGTACTTC,CASSSYPQLTGGEQYF
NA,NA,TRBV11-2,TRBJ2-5,TGTGCCAGCAGCCGACAGGCTGTAGAGACCCAGTACTTC,CASSRQAVETQYF
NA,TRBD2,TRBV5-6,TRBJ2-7,TGTGCCAGCAGCTCCTCTAGCGGGGGAAACGAGCAGTACTTC,CASSSSSGGNEQYF